This T cell receptor beta chain was captured in a study of control samples from healthy donors and cancer patients. Clones were sequenced by immunoSEQ multiplex PCR, and TCRdb holds only the in-frame ones, with some missing. Of about 180,000 clones listed, almost 90% are singletons. The sample was blood. This sequence was found in a woman aged 50 to 60 in good health.

This chain's CDR3 is CAISESLAANSYNEQFF. In nucleotides, the CDR3 is TGTGCCATCAGTGAGTCCCTAGCGGCCAACTCCTACAATGAGCAGTTCTTC. This chain links TRBV10-3 with TRBJ2-1, with 7 bases matching TRBD2. Losses at the gene ends were 0 bases for V and 0 bases for J; bases not matched to a gene: 5. The germline V gene has CDR1 ENHRY and CDR2 SYGVKD. CDR3 length: 17 residues.